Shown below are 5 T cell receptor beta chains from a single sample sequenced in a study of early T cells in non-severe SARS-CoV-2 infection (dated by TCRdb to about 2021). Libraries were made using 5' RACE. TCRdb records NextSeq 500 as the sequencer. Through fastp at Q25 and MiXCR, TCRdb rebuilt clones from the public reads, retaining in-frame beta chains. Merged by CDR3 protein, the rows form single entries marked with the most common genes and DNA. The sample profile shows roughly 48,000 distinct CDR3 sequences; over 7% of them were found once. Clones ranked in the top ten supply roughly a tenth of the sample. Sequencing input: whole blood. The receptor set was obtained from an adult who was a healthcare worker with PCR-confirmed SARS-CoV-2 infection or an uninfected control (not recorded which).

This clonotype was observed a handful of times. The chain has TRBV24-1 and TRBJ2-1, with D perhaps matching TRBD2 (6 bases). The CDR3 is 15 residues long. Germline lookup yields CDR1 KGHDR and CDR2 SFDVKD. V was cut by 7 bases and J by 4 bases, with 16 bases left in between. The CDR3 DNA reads TGTGCCACCAGACCCGGGGACTCCGTTTACAATGAGCAGTTCTTC. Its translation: CATRPGDSVYNEQFF.

CDR3 sequence reads: CASSQDVGLLTGELFF. In DNA, the CDR3 is TGTGCCAGCAGCCAAGATGTGGGTCTCCTGACCGGGGAGCTGTTTTTT. The rearrangement joins TRBV14 to TRBJ2-2; D unresolved. Germline V gives CDR1 SGHDN, CDR2 FVKESK. Between the trimmed V and J ends, which lost 0 bases and 5 bases, there was a span of 13 bases. There are 16 residues in the CDR3.

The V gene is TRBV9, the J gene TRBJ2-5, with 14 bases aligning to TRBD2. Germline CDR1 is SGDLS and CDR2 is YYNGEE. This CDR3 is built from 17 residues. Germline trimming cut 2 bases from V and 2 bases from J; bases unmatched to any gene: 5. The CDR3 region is CASSVGTSGRWQETQYF. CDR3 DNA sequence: TGTGCCAGCAGCGTCGGGACTAGCGGGAGATGGCAAGAGACCCAGTACTTC. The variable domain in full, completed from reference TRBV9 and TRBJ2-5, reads DSGVTQTPKHLITATGQRVTLRCSPRSGDLSVYWYQQSLDQGLQFLIQYYNGEERAKGNILERFSAQQFPDLHSELNLSSLELGDSALYFCASSVGTSGRWQETQYFGPGTRLLVL.

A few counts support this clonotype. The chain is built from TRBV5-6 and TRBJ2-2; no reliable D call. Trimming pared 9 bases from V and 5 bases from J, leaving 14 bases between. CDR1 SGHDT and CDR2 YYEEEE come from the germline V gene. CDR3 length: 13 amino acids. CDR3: CATYTLGTGELFF. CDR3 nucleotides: TGTGCCACCTACACTCTCGGGACCGGGGAGCTGTTTTTT.

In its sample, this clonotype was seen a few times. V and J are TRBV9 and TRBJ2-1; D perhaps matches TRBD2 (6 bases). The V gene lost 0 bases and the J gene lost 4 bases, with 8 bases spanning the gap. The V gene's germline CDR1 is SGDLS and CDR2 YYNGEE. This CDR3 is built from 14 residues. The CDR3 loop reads CASSVGTNYNEQFF. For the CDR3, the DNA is TGTGCCAGCAGCGTAGGGACTAATTACAATGAGCAGTTCTTC.